The rows below give T cell receptor beta chains drawn from one sample of a study of T cell responses to AZD1222 COVID-19 vaccine. Clones were read by immunoSEQ multiplex PCR, and TCRdb kept only the in-frame ones, dropping some. This repertoire shows over 120,000 clones, about 91% found once; its top ten account for about 2.1%. The sample here was peripheral blood, taken on day 0 of AZD1222 vaccination. Every receptor here comes from an adult in good health. The CDR3 runs from the conserved cysteine through the conserved F or W. The D gene is left open where the match is weak. Rows may omit the clone size; those that give it use once, few, many or a size class.

clone_size j_call d_call v_call cdr3_nt cdr3_aa
NA TRBJ1-1 NA TRBV18 TGTGCCAGCTCACCAGAGGGAGGGAACACTGAAGCTTTCTTT CASSPEGGNTEAFF
NA TRBJ1-1 NA TRBV6-6 TGTGCCAGCAGTTACTCGGGGGTGGATACTGAAGCTTTCTTT CASSYSGVDTEAFF
NA TRBJ2-3 NA TRBV5-1 TGCGCCAGCAGCTTGCAAGATACGCAGTATTTT CASSLQDTQYF
NA TRBJ1-2 TRBD1 TRBV2 TGTGCCAGCAGTCCGGAGCTGACAGGGTTGGGCTATGGCTACACCTTC CASSPELTGLGYGYTF
NA TRBJ1-6 TRBD1 TRBV7-6 TGTGCCAGCAGCCCGGACAGGGGGTATTCACCCCTCCACTTT CASSPDRGYSPLHF
NA TRBJ2-7 TRBD2 TRBV5-1 TGCGCCAGCAGCTCCGCTCCCGGGACTAGGGTGGGAGCATCCGAGCAGTACTTC CASSSAPGTRVGASEQYF
NA TRBJ2-7 TRBD1 TRBV4-3 TGCGCCAGCAGCCAAGTCGACAGGGGGAACGAGCAGTACTTC CASSQVDRGNEQYF
NA TRBJ2-1 TRBD2 TRBV7-6 TGTGCCAGCAGCATTACCCGGACTAGCGGGGGGGCCTACAATGAGCAGTTCTTC CASSITRTSGGAYNEQFF
NA TRBJ2-7 TRBD1 TRBV4-1 TGCGCCAGCAGCCAAAACAGGGGGATTTACGAGCAGTACTTC CASSQNRGIYEQYF
NA TRBJ1-1 NA TRBV29-1 TGCAGCGTTGCCAGGGCCGACACTGAAGCTTTCTTT CSVARADTEAFF
NA TRBJ2-5 TRBD2 TRBV19 TGTGCCAGTGCACTAGCGAGTCAAGAGACCCAGTACTTC CASALASQETQYF
NA TRBJ1-5 NA TRBV7-8 TGTGCCAGCAGCCTCGGACAGTTAGGGAGGCCCCAGCATTTT CASSLGQLGRPQHF
NA TRBJ2-7 TRBD2 TRBV7-6 TGTGCCAGCAGCTCAAGCGATTGGGAAACTAGCGGGGACTCCTACGAGCAGTACTTC CASSSSDWETSGDSYEQYF
NA TRBJ2-3 NA TRBV19 TGTGCCAGTAGTATATCCAGGGACGGGGGCACAGATACGCAGTATTTT CASSISRDGGTDTQYF
NA TRBJ2-4 NA TRBV2 TGTGCCATCTTAGGGCCGTCGAGGCTAGCCAAAAACATTCAGTACTTC CAILGPSRLAKNIQYF
NA TRBJ1-3 TRBD1 TRBV7-9 TGTGCCAGCAGCTCGGGACAGGAGGGCTCTGGAAACACCATATATTTT CASSSGQEGSGNTIYF
NA TRBJ1-1 TRBD1 TRBV20-1 TGCAGTGCTGAGACAGGGGGTGAAGCTTTCTTT CSAETGGEAFF
NA TRBJ2-7 TRBD2 TRBV19 TGTGCCAGTACCCCCCCCGGGGCGGGGGGCTTAAAGTACTTC CASTPPGAGGLKYF
once TRBJ2-7 TRBD2 TRBV7-6 TGTGCCAGCAGCTTAGCGCCGGGGGGGACCACCTACGAGCAGTACTTC CASSLAPGGTTYEQYF
many TRBJ1-2 NA TRBV4-3 TGCGCCAGCAGCCCCTACAGTGGAGCTAACTATGGCTACACCTTC CASSPYSGANYGYTF
NA TRBJ2-5 NA TRBV7-9 TGTGCCAGCAGCTTTCCGGTACGGGGGAGCGAACAAGAGACCCAGTACTTC CASSFPVRGSEQETQYF
NA TRBJ2-7 TRBD2 TRBV7-3 TGTGCCAGCAGCTTGACTAGCGGGCGTTCCTACGAGCAGTACTTC CASSLTSGRSYEQYF
NA TRBJ1-1 NA TRBV3-1/TRBV3-2 TGTGCCAGCAGGAGGAAGGGGAACACTGAAGCTTTCTTT CASRRKGNTEAFF
NA TRBJ2-1 TRBD1 TRBV6-5 TGTGCCGGCAGGGGGACAGGGGCCCCCCGAGAGCAGTTCTTC CAGRGTGAPREQFF
NA TRBJ1-3 TRBD1 TRBV7-2 TGTGCCAGCAGCTCTCGAGGACAGGGCGGCAACACCATATATTTT CASSSRGQGGNTIYF
once TRBJ1-3 NA TRBV5-4 TGTGCCAGCAGCGGGGGACCACCACCAGGAAACACCATATATTTT CASSGGPPPGNTIYF
NA TRBJ2-1 NA TRBV6-2/TRBV6-3 TGTGCCAGCAGTTACTCGTCCTCGCCTGCGCAGTTCTTC CASSYSSSPAQFF
NA TRBJ1-1 TRBD1 TRBV6-5 TGTGCCAGCAGTTACTCAGGGGGCGCTTCCTCTGAAGCTTTCTTT CASSYSGGASSEAFF
NA TRBJ2-7 NA TRBV7-8 TGTGCCAGCAGCTCCAGGGTTTTCCCGTTAGAGCAGTACTTC CASSSRVFPLEQYF
NA TRBJ2-7 NA TRBV7-2 TGTGCCAGCAGCTTAGAATTATGGGGGGCCCCCTACGAGCAGTACTTC CASSLELWGAPYEQYF
few TRBJ1-5 NA TRBV7-9 TGTGCCAGCAGCCCCAATAGCAATCAGCCCCAGCATTTT CASSPNSNQPQHF
once TRBJ1-4 NA TRBV4-3 TGCGCCAGCAGCCAAGGGGCAAGGGGGTATGAAAAACTGTTTTTT CASSQGARGYEKLFF
NA TRBJ2-5 NA TRBV29-1 TGCAGCGTTGCTGTTGGGGGCAGGGACCAAGAGACCCAGTACTTC CSVAVGGRDQETQYF
NA TRBJ1-2 NA TRBV3-1/TRBV3-2 TGTGCCAGCAGCCAAGAGGAGGGGATCTACACCTTC CASSQEEGIYTF
once TRBJ1-3 NA TRBV7-2 TGTGCCAGCAGCGAGCACAACTCTGGAAACACCATATATTTT CASSEHNSGNTIYF
NA TRBJ1-1 NA TRBV9 TGTGCCAGCAGCGTAACCGACGGGGGCAGTAGGGCTTTCTTT CASSVTDGGSRAFF
NA TRBJ2-1 TRBD2 TRBV10-3 TGTGCCATCACCGACGAGCGGGGGGGCTCAAATGAGCAGTTCTTC CAITDERGGSNEQFF
NA TRBJ1-2 NA TRBV2 TGTGCCAGCAGTGAGTGGGGGGCTAACTATGGCTACACCTTC CASSEWGANYGYTF
NA TRBJ2-2 TRBD2 TRBV7-2 TGTGCCAGCAGCTTAAACGGAGCGGGGGGAACCGGGGAGCTGTTTTTT CASSLNGAGGTGELFF
NA TRBJ1-1 NA TRBV9 TGTGCCAGCAGCGTAGGACAGGTGAACACTGAAGCTTTCTTT CASSVGQVNTEAFF
NA TRBJ2-6 NA TRBV2 TGTGCCAGCAATACAGGGATGTCGGGGGCCAACGTCCTGACTTTC CASNTGMSGANVLTF
NA TRBJ1-1 NA TRBV6-5 TGTGCCAGCAGCCTACAAGGTGAAGCTTTCTTT CASSLQGEAFF
few TRBJ2-7 NA TRBV7-9 TGTGCCAGCAGCTTAGGGGTCCAGGGGCGGTACGAGCAGTACTTC CASSLGVQGRYEQYF
once TRBJ2-7 TRBD1 TRBV7-2 TGTGCCAGCAGCTCGACAGGGAATTCGTACGAGCAGTACTTC CASSSTGNSYEQYF
NA TRBJ1-6 NA TRBV6-5 TGTGCCAGCAGTTACTTTGAGGACGGCAATTCACCCCTCCACTTT CASSYFEDGNSPLHF
NA TRBJ2-7 TRBD2 TRBV4-1 TGCGCCAGCAGCCCACTAGCGGGCGGAAACTCCTACGAGCAGTACTTC CASSPLAGGNSYEQYF
NA TRBJ1-2 NA TRBV7-2 TGTGCCAGCAGCTACCCCGGGTGGGAGAACAACTATGGCTACACCTTC CASSYPGWENNYGYTF
NA TRBJ1-4 TRBD1 TRBV5-1 TGCGCCAGCAGCTTGGATGGGACAGCGGATGAAAAACTGTTTTTT CASSLDGTADEKLFF
NA TRBJ2-3 TRBD2 TRBV9 TGTGCCAGCAGCGACGGGACTATCACAGATACGCAGTATTTT CASSDGTITDTQYF
NA TRBJ2-5 TRBD2 TRBV7-2 TGTGCCAGCAAGACTAGCGGGGTAGAGACCCAGTACTTC CASKTSGVETQYF
NA TRBJ2-5 NA TRBV6-5 TGTGCCAGCAGCCTTAGCGGCGGTATGGAGACCCAGTACTTC CASSLSGGMETQYF
once TRBJ2-7 TRBD1 TRBV5-4 TGTGCCAGCAGTCGGGGACAGACTTACGAGCAGTACTTC CASSRGQTYEQYF
few TRBJ2-7 NA TRBV7-2 TGTGCCAGCAGTTTCGACACACTAATCTACGAGCAGTACTTC CASSFDTLIYEQYF